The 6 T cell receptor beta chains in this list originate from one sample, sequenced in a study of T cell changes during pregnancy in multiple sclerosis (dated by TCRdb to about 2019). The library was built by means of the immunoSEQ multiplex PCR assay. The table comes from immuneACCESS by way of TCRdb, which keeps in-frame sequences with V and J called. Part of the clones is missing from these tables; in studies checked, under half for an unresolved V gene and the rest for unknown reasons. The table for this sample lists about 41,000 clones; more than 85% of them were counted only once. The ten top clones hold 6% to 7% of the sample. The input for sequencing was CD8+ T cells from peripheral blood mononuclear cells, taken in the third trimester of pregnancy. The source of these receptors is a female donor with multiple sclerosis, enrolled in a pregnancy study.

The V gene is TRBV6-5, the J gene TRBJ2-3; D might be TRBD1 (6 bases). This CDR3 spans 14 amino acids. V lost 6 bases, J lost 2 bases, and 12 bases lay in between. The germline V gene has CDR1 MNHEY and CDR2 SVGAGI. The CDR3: CASSGDIPTDTQYF. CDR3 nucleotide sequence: TGTGCCAGCAGCGGGGACATTCCCACAGATACGCAGTATTTT.

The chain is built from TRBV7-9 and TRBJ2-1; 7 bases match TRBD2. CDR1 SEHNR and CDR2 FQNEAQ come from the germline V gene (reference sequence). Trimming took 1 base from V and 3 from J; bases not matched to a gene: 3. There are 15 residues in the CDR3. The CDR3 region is CASSLGLAVYNEQFF. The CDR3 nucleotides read TGTGCCAGCAGCTTAGGCCTAGCGGTCTACAATGAGCAGTTCTTC.

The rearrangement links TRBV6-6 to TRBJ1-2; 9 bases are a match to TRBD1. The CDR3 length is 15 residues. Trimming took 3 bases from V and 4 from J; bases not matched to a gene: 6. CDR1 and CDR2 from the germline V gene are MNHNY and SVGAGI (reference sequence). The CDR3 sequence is CASSYQDRGVYGYTF. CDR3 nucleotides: TGTGCCAGCAGTTATCAGGACAGGGGTGTCTATGGCTACACCTTC.

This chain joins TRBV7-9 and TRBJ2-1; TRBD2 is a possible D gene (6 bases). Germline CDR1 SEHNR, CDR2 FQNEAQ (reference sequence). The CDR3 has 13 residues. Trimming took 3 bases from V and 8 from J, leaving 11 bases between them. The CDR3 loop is CASSFPREDEQFF. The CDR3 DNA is TGTGCCAGCAGCTTCCCCAGGGAGGATGAGCAGTTCTTC. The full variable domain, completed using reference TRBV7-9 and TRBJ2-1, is DTGVSQNPRHKITKRGQNVTFRCDPISEHNRLYWYRQTLGQGPEFLTYFQNEAQLEKSRLLSDRFSAERPKGSFSTLEIQRTEQGDSAMYLCASSFPREDEQFFGPGTRLTVL.

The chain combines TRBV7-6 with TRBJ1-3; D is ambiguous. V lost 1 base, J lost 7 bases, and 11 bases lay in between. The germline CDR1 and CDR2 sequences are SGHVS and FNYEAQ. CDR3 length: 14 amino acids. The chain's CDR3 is CASSLGGARNTIYF. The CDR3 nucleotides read TGTGCCAGCAGCTTAGGCGGAGCTCGTAACACCATATATTTT.

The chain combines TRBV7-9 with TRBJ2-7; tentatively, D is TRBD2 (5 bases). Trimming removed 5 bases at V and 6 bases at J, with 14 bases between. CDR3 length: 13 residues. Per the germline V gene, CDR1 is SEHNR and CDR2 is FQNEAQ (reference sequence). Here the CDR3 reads CASSGRTSLEQYF. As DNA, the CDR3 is TGTGCCAGCAGCGGACGGACTTCTCTCGAGCAGTACTTC.